Listed below are T cell receptor beta chains from one sample, sequenced in a study of CD8+CD57+ T cells in acquired aplastic anemia. Each CDR3 protein gets one entry after TCRdb re-called the reads with MiXCR. In the table there are about 180,000 distinct CDR3 sequences, roughly 50% of which are singletons. What was sequenced was sorted CD4+, CD8+, or CD8+CD57+ T cells (not recorded which) from PBMCs. The receptors were sampled from a human donor with aplastic anemia. Each CDR3 is given with its conserved first and last residue. The order of the fields is J gene, V gene, CDR3 protein.

>TRBJ2-7|TRBV12-3/TRBV12-4
CASRRTSSYEQYF
>TRBJ1-1|TRBV19
CASSSARQTRTTEAFF
>TRBJ2-1|TRBV24-1
CATSKTANGNEQFF
>TRBJ1-1|TRBV19
CASSSQLNTEAFF
>TRBJ1-1|TRBV24-1
CATSDLDPKDTEAFF
>TRBJ1-3|TRBV19
CASRRQTGVGGNTIYF
>TRBJ2-3|TRBV9
CASSQLRQGEGDTQYF
>TRBJ2-7|TRBV7-3
CASSSTSGGEQYF
>TRBJ2-7|TRBV9
CASSVNPGGNNPYEQYF
>TRBJ2-3|TRBV6-2/TRBV6-3
CASSYSASGGLTDTQYF
>TRBJ2-2|TRBV6-5
CASSYQTGVGSGGELFF
>TRBJ1-4|TRBV7-9
CASSPGQNNEKLFF
>TRBJ1-4|TRBV11-2
CASSLQSRQGEAEKLFF
>TRBJ1-1|TRBV20-1
CSARKGTPNTEAFF
>TRBJ2-5|TRBV30
CAWSGGSRGETQYF
>TRBJ1-5|TRBV10-1
CASSPLRDRVQPQHF
>TRBJ1-5|TRBV6-1
CASKGRIGNQPQHF
>TRBJ2-1|TRBV15
CATSDVTGSFNEQFF
>TRBJ2-5|TRBV14
CASSQLGGPETQYF
>TRBJ1-5|TRBV15
CATSSDDSFNQPQHF
>TRBJ1-6|TRBV29-1
CSVQWTGNSPLHF
>TRBJ1-6|TRBV20-1
CSASGTANSPLHF
>TRBJ2-1|TRBV4-1
CASSQDFGVGEQFF
>TRBJ2-7|TRBV7-9
CASSLGDGTGGEQYF
>TRBJ1-1|TRBV19
CASSIRGPNTEAFF
>TRBJ2-6|TRBV2
CACEAGANVLTF
>TRBJ2-3|TRBV19
CASSNYRGSTDTQYF
>TRBJ1-3|TRBV2
CASRQRHVLGNTIYF
>TRBJ2-7|TRBV20-1
CSARGGQDYEQYF
>TRBJ2-7|TRBV20-1
CSARDGVYEQYF
>TRBJ2-3|TRBV6-1
CASKTSTGALSADTQYF
>TRBJ2-1|TRBV12-5
CASGLRGGVSYNEQFF
>TRBJ2-2|TRBV5-1
CASSWGLADTGELFF
>TRBJ1-2|TRBV9
CASSVGGPGYTF
>TRBJ1-2|TRBV19
CASRTGGSYGYTF
>TRBJ2-7|TRBV20-1
CSAGTGTPAGEQYF
>TRBJ2-5|TRBV20-1
CSARDITKRQETQYF
>TRBJ1-5|TRBV19
CASVTQGSNQPQHF
>TRBJ2-3|TRBV2
CASSEDRRTDTQYF
>TRBJ1-1|TRBV20-1
CSAEDRNTEAFF
>TRBJ2-1|TRBV20-1
CSARGQGGYNEQFF
>TRBJ2-5|TRBV12-3/TRBV12-4
CASRKGQMQETQYF
>TRBJ2-7|TRBV20-1
CSAPTTSGSMYEQYF
>TRBJ2-3|TRBV24-1
CATSDISGGLDTQYF
>TRBJ2-1|TRBV25-1
CASSLDEQFF
>TRBJ2-3|TRBV12-3/TRBV12-4
CASSRGGGGFSTDTQYF
>TRBJ2-1|TRBV12-3/TRBV12-4
CASSYRVQEKYNEQFF
>TRBJ2-3|TRBV3-1
CASSRRSGGSTDTQYF
>TRBJ2-7|TRBV20-1
CSARPGTGCYEQYF
>TRBJ2-7|TRBV19
CASRGTTYEQYF
>TRBJ2-2|TRBV9
CASSVGDGDDTGELFF
>TRBJ2-1|TRBV9
CASNPSGGRDEQFF
>TRBJ2-5|TRBV20-1
CSATRGLAGGRRKTQYF